These 17 T cell receptor beta chains share one sample of origin, sequenced in a study of blood T cell repertoires in COVID-19. Using immunoSEQ multiplex PCR, the repertoire was profiled, and TCRdb retains in-frame clones only, with some absent. Among over 130,000 clones, 80% to 90% were seen once, and the ten largest hold approximately 9.9%. The sequencing input was peripheral blood. Every receptor here comes from a woman older than 75 with acute or convalescent COVID-19.

J is TRBJ2-7 and V is TRBV6-5; 9 bases align to TRBD1. There are 15 residues in the CDR3. Germline V gives CDR1 MNHEY, CDR2 SVGAGI. Trimming took 2 bases from V and 1 from J; bases not matched to a gene: 3. The DNA of the CDR3 is TGTGCCAGCAGTTACACAGGACAGGGGTCCTACGAGCAGTACTTC. Translation gives CASSYTGQGSYEQYF.

The chain has TRBV18 and TRBJ1-1; 9 nucleotides agree with TRBD1. Germline V CDR1 and CDR2: KGHSH, LQKENI. The CDR3 covers 15 residues. Germline trimming cut 3 bases from V and 5 bases from J; bases unmatched to any gene: 7. The CDR3 bases are TGTGCCAGCTCACCCCGGACAGGGGATCTTACTGAAGCTTTCTTT. This codes for CASSPRTGDLTEAFF.

The chain combines TRBV6-1 with TRBJ2-7, with 8 bases lining up with TRBD2. This CDR3 has 16 amino acids. Per the germline V gene, CDR1 is MNHNS and CDR2 is SASEGT. Losses at the gene ends were 2 bases for V and 1 base for J; bases not matched to a gene: 7. CDR3 in amino acids: CASSERPRGGSYEQYF. In nucleotides, the CDR3 is TGTGCCAGCAGTGAACGCCCTCGGGGGGGGTCCTACGAGCAGTACTTC.

The chain carries TRBV29-1 and TRBJ1-2; TRBD1 matches at 12 bases. V lost 6 bases and J lost 14; bases outside the gene matches: 7. The germline V gene has CDR1 SQVTM and CDR2 ANQGSEA. The CDR3 loop spans 11 amino acids. The CDR3 sequence is CSVLRDRGPTF. Here the CDR3 DNA reads TGCAGCGTCCTCCGGGACAGGGGGCCAACCTTC.

This clone was detected once. The chain couples TRBV7-6 to TRBJ1-1; no definite D call. CDR3 length: 13 amino acids. The germline V gene encodes CDR1 SGHVS and CDR2 FNYEAQ. V shed 5 bases and J shed 6 bases, with 13 bases lying between them. CDR3 bases: TGTGCCAGCAGCCCTAGGACTCGGGCTGAAGCTTTCTTT. Its translation is CASSPRTRAEAFF.

The chain has TRBV14 and TRBJ2-1; 8 bases are shared with TRBD1. Germline-derived CDR1 and CDR2 are SGHDN and FVKESK. CDR3 length: 17 amino acids. The junction had 7 bases not matched to a gene; V was cut back by 0 bases and J by 3 bases. CDR3 nucleotides: TGTGCCAGCAGCCAAGATCGTTGGACAGGGCTCTACAATGAGCAGTTCTTC. It codes for CASSQDRWTGLYNEQFF.

The V call is TRBV10-3, the J call TRBJ1-1; possible D gene TRBD1, 6 bases. The V end was cut by 10 bases, the J end by 10 bases, with 19 bases between. This CDR3 region has 12 residues. The germline gives CDR1 ENHRY, CDR2 SYGVKD. CDR3 sequence: CATENRDEGAFF. The CDR3 DNA is TGTGCCACCGAGAACAGGGACGAGGGAGCTTTCTTT.

This rearrangement joins TRBV12-3 or TRBV12-4 to TRBJ1-1; no clear D gene. V was trimmed by 5 bases and J by 4 bases, leaving 8 bases between them. The CDR3 spans 12 residues. CDR3 in DNA: TGTGCCAGCAGTCCTGACACCACTGAAGCTTTCTTT. It encodes CASSPDTTEAFF.

This rearrangement joins TRBV2 to TRBJ1-1; a weak D match, TRBD1 (5 bases). V was clipped by 6 bases and J by 1 base, with 12 bases between them. This CDR3 comprises 14 residues. Germline-derived CDR1 and CDR2 are SNHLY and FYNNEI. CDR3 sequence: CASRGRGKNTEAFF. In DNA form, the CDR3 reads TGTGCCAGCAGGGGGCGGGGGAAGAACACTGAAGCTTTCTTT.

This chain links TRBV4-2 with TRBJ1-2; the D gene is possibly TRBD1 (5 bases). Trimming took 1 base from V and 0 from J, leaving 15 bases between them. The CDR3 spans 17 residues. Per germline, CDR1 LGHNA and CDR2 YNFKEQ. The CDR3 reads CASSQGEQGKANYGYTF. CDR3 nucleotide sequence: TGTGCCAGCAGCCAAGGCGAGCAGGGAAAAGCTAACTATGGCTACACCTTC.

The chain carries TRBV5-4 and TRBJ1-1; perhaps TRBD1 as D (5 bases). The CDR3 sequence is 17 residues long. Germline loops: CDR1 SGHNT, CDR2 YYREEE (reference sequence). V lost 1 base and J lost 0, with 16 bases in between. The CDR3 DNA is TGTGCCAGCAGCTTGCCCCCGTTGGGGGGAATGAACACTGAAGCTTTCTTT. It encodes CASSLPPLGGMNTEAFF. The full variable domain, with the rest looked up from reference TRBV5-4 and TRBJ1-1, is ETGVTQSPTHLIKTRGQQVTLRCSSQSGHNTVSWYQQALGQGPQFIFQYYREEENGRGNFPPRFSGLQFPNYSSELNVNALELDDSALYLCASSLPPLGGMNTEAFFGQGTRLTVV.

J is TRBJ1-4 and V is TRBV19; TRBD1 agrees at 10 bases. Germline CDR1 and CDR2: LNHDA and SQIVND (reference sequence). V was clipped by 4 bases and J by 6 bases; unmatched bases: 2. The CDR3 loop spans 14 amino acids. CDR3 residues: CASSTDRGHEKLFF. The CDR3 region has the DNA TGTGCCAGTAGTACCGACAGGGGGCATGAAAAACTGTTTTTT.

This clone was observed once. The rearrangement uses TRBV5-1 and TRBJ1-1; the D is unclear. Between the trimmed V and J ends, which lost 1 base and 3 bases, there was a span of 10 bases. CDR3 size: 14 residues. Germline loops: CDR1 SGHRS, CDR2 YFSETQ. The CDR3: CASSLSPGDTEAFF. The CDR3 region has the DNA TGCGCCAGCAGCTTGTCCCCGGGAGACACTGAAGCTTTCTTT.

This chain joins TRBV7-9 and TRBJ1-2, with a weak D call TRBD1 (6 bases). V was trimmed by 3 bases and J by 8 bases, leaving 13 bases between them. This CDR3 contains 13 residues. Looked up from germline, CDR1 is SEHNR and CDR2 is FQNEAQ (reference sequence). CDR3 sequence (DNA): TGTGCCAGCAGCTTCCCCGGGACAAGAGGCTACACCTTC. This encodes CASSFPGTRGYTF.

This clone was counted a single time. The chain couples TRBV19 to TRBJ1-2; D is ambiguous. Germline-derived CDR1 and CDR2 are LNHDA and SQIVND (reference sequence). V was trimmed by 7 bases and J by 4 bases, leaving 16 bases between them. The CDR3 runs 14 residues. The CDR3 reads CASTELGSAYGYTF. Written as DNA, the CDR3 is TGTGCCAGTACCGAGTTGGGCAGTGCCTATGGCTACACCTTC.

The chain employs TRBV5-1 and TRBJ2-7, with TRBD2 as a possible D gene (5 bases). V shed 0 bases and J shed 9 bases, with 13 bases lying between them. From germline, CDR1 is SGHRS and CDR2 YFSETQ. CDR3 length: 13 amino acids. The CDR3 loop is CASSLAPRDRQYF. In DNA, the CDR3 is TGCGCCAGCAGCTTGGCGCCCCGGGATCGGCAGTACTTC.

V is TRBV3-1 (or the pseudogene TRBV3-2) and J is TRBJ2-6; D unclear. Germline lookup yields CDR1 LGHDT and CDR2 YNNKEL (reference sequence). The CDR3 loop spans 16 amino acids. The V end was cut by 4 bases, the J end by 0 bases, with 10 bases between. CDR3: CASSPGWRSGANVLTF. CDR3 sequence (DNA): TGTGCCAGCAGCCCCGGGTGGCGCTCTGGGGCCAACGTCCTGACTTTC.